This entry concerns a single T cell receptor beta chain. Per germline, CDR1 SNHLY and CDR2 FYNNEI. V was trimmed by 4 bases and J by 9 bases, leaving 13 bases between them. This CDR3 spans 13 amino acids. This sample is part of a study of T cells in tuberculosis. On the study more broadly: The T cells targeted glucose monomycolate, a mycobacterial lipid, via CD1B.

Sequencing of TCR-alpha and TCR-beta chains was unpaired. Clones were read by immunoSEQ multiplex PCR, and TCRdb kept only the in-frame ones, dropping some. The sample lists about 88,000 clones, roughly 90% seen once, with around 2% in the top ten. After thawing and overnight rest, PBMC were stained with GMM-loaded CD1B tetramer, viability dye and anti-CD3 for sorting. C32 glucose monomycolate from Rhodococcus equi was loaded onto the CD1B tetramers. Tetramer-sorted PBMC had been CD14 monocyte-depleted before freezing. From each donor, some 100,000 tetramer-negative cells were sorted. The source material was CD1b-GMM tetramer-negative cells sorted from PBMCs. The sequence was obtained from an adult woman with latent tuberculosis. This chain uses TRBV2 with TRBJ1-5; D may be TRBD1 (6 bases). CDR3 residues: CASSVGGGAPQHF. CDR3 nucleotides: TGTGCCAGCAGTGTCGGTGGGGGGGCGCCCCAGCATTTT.